The clone carrying this T cell receptor beta chain has just a few counts. Its antigen remains unknown. These data belong to a study of T cells in Graves' hyperthyroidism and ophthalmopathy. Study conclusions and caveats: Most clonotypes expanded in the thyroid (above 0.001) were also present in blood. Ophthalmopathy was distinguished from stable hyperthyroidism by 13 V-J signatures.

CDR3 length: 12 residues. With 5 bases removed from V and 8 bases from J, the gap between germline ends came to 11 bases. Germline CDR1 and CDR2: SGHAT and FQNNGV. RNA transcripts gave rise to amplified TCR beta CDR3 regions. Researchers ran a first-round RT-PCR on the TCR CDR3 using the HTBI primer set. One entry per CDR3 protein, called by TCRdb with MiXCR from the multiplex PCR reads. The table includes 600,000 to 900,000 distinct CDR3 sequences, around 15% detected once. The chain has TRBV11-2 and TRBJ2-3; no reliable D call. This clonotype was sampled from a man between 18 and 35 years old with Graves' hyperthyroidism. The source material was blood. In DNA form, the CDR3 reads TGTGCCAGCAGCCCGTTAGGTAGTACGCAGTATTTT. It yields the protein CASSPLGSTQYF.